This TCR beta chain was captured by sequencing in a study of OX40 agonist ivuxolimab in advanced cancers. The V end was cut by 4 bases, the J end by 0 bases, with 11 bases between. CDR1 is SGHRS and CDR2 is YFSETQ in the germline V gene. CDR3 length: 14 amino acids. Only in-frame clones appear in the TCRdb table, and some are missing; sequencing was by immunoSEQ multiplex PCR. The sample shows 40,000 to 50,000 clones, about 90% of them seen only once. The clonotype originates from an adult with an advanced solid tumor such as melanoma, head and neck, liver or kidney cancer. The sample consisted of CD4+ or CD8+ T cells sorted from blood, taken in a trial of the OX40 agonist ivuxolimab. The rearrangement uses TRBV5-1 and TRBJ2-7; D gene uncertain. The CDR3 spells CASSPIGPSYEQYF. CDR3 nucleotide sequence: TGCGCCAGCAGCCCCATAGGGCCCTCCTACGAGCAGTACTTC.